A selection of T cell receptor beta chains follows, all from one sample in a study of CD8+CD57+ T cells in acquired aplastic anemia. TCRdb fed the reads into MiXCR, producing one record per CDR3 protein. The sample includes some 44,000 distinct CDR3 sequences, around 63% seen only once; the top ten take less than 25%. Sequenced sample: sorted CD4+, CD8+, or CD8+CD57+ T cells (not recorded which) from PBMCs. The receptors were sampled from a human donor in good health, serving as a control. Each CDR3 is given with its conserved first and last residue. A D gene is named only where the DNA matches it firmly. Expanded clones are given a class, and other clones once, few, many or no size at all.

d_gene,j_gene,v_gene,abundance,CDR3aa,CDR3nt
.,TRBJ1-4,TRBV7-9,.,CASSNRDVTEKLFF,TGTGCCAGCAGCAATAGGGACGTGACAGAAAAACTGTTTTTT
TRBD1,TRBJ1-1,TRBV10-3,.,CAISDMGQGGVEAFF,TGTGCCATCAGTGATATGGGACAGGGTGGCGTTGAAGCTTTCTTT
.,TRBJ2-2,TRBV5-1,.,CASSDQTGPARTGELFF,TGCGCCAGCAGCGACCAGACGGGACCCGCTAGGACCGGGGAGCTGTTTTTT
TRBD1,TRBJ2-5,TRBV28,many,CASSKGQGRETQYF,TGTGCCAGCAGCAAAGGACAGGGCCGGGAGACCCAGTACTTC
.,TRBJ2-5,TRBV10-2,.,CASSGGGRQTQYF,TGCGCCAGCAGTGGGGGTGGGAGGCAGACCCAGTACTTC
TRBD1,TRBJ1-1,TRBV9,.,CASSTGQQNMNTEAFF,TGTGCCAGCAGCACGGGACAGCAAAACATGAACACTGAAGCTTTCTTT
TRBD1,TRBJ2-5,TRBV24-1,.,CASSASGGFETQYF,TGTGCCAGCAGTGCCTCAGGGGGTTTCGAGACCCAGTACTTC
TRBD1,TRBJ1-1,TRBV9,.,CASSVSTGTGTEAFF,TGTGCCAGCAGCGTATCTACCGGGACAGGCACTGAAGCTTTCTTT
TRBD2,TRBJ2-3,TRBV11-1,.,CASSLVGLAGSTDTQYF,TGTGCCAGCAGCTTAGTAGGACTAGCGGGGAGCACAGATACGCAGTATTTT
TRBD1,TRBJ1-2,TRBV29-1,.,CSSVGPQGDGYTF,TGCAGCTCTGTCGGCCCTCAGGGGGATGGCTACACCTTC
TRBD1,TRBJ1-4,TRBV29-1,once,CSVEDGTVGEKLFF,TGCAGCGTTGAAGATGGGACAGTGGGGGAAAAACTGTTTTTT
.,TRBJ2-7,TRBV19,.,CASSINEGREQYF,TGTGCCAGTAGTATAAATGAAGGCCGCGAGCAGTACTTC
TRBD2,TRBJ2-3,TRBV20-1,many,CSARAPGIWRGGLTDTQYF,TGCAGTGCTAGAGCCCCGGGGATCTGGCGGGGGGGCCTCACAGATACGCAGTATTTT
.,TRBJ2-3,TRBV10-3,.,CAISAAGGGTDTQYF,TGTGCCATCAGTGCTGCCGGGGGAGGCACAGATACGCAGTATTTT
.,TRBJ2-7,TRBV10-3,.,CAISVGDSHEQYF,TGTGCCATCAGTGTGGGTGACAGCCACGAGCAGTACTTC
.,TRBJ2-7,TRBV19,.,CASSIGAGEQYF,TGTGCCAGTAGTATAGGGGCGGGCGAGCAGTACTTC
.,TRBJ2-3,TRBV7-3,.,CASSLKGDTQYF,TGTGCCAGCAGCTTAAAAGGAGATACGCAGTATTTT
TRBD1,TRBJ2-7,TRBV29-1,.,CSDRDRAHPYEQYF,TGCAGCGACCGGGACAGGGCACACCCCTACGAGCAGTACTTC
TRBD2,TRBJ2-7,TRBV7-8,once,CASSLTGASGGGEQYF,TGTGCCAGCAGCCTAACTGGGGCTAGCGGGGGCGGTGAGCAGTACTTC
TRBD1,TRBJ2-7,TRBV20-1,.,CSARWGQGYEQYF,TGCAGTGCTAGATGGGGACAGGGCTACGAGCAGTACTTC
TRBD2,TRBJ2-5,TRBV24-1,.,CATRMLAGGLQETQYF,TGTGCCACCAGGATGCTAGCGGGGGGGTTGCAAGAGACCCAGTACTTC
.,TRBJ1-1,TRBV19,.,CASSIGLSHTEAFF,TGTGCCAGTAGCATCGGACTCTCGCACACTGAAGCTTTCTTT
TRBD1,TRBJ2-3,TRBV28,many,CASSWTGGTDTQYF,TGTGCCAGCAGTTGGACAGGGGGCACAGATACGCAGTATTTT
.,TRBJ1-1,TRBV20-1,.,CCARPEDRNTEAFF,TGCTGTGCTAGACCCGAGGACAGGAACACTGAAGCTTTCTTT
.,TRBJ1-1,TRBV10-1,.,CASSTGAATNTEAFF,TGCGCCAGCAGTACCGGGGCAGCGACGAACACTGAAGCTTTCTTT
.,TRBJ2-7,TRBV15,.,CATSSPGRREWEQYF,TGTGCCACCAGCAGTCCCGGTAGAAGGGAGTGGGAGCAGTACTTC
.,TRBJ2-7,TRBV5-4,many,CASSFRGSGYEQYF,TGTGCCAGCAGCTTCCGGGGTTCCGGGTACGAGCAGTACTTC
.,TRBJ1-1,TRBV7-2,.,CASSRRGRTEAFF,TGTGCCAGCAGCCGCAGGGGCAGAACTGAAGCTTTCTTT
.,TRBJ1-6,TRBV24-1,.,CATSDSGPDNSPLHF,TGTGCCACCAGTGATTCGGGACCGGATAATTCACCCCTCCACTTT
.,TRBJ1-2,TRBV7-3,.,CASSLEQEANYGYTF,TGTGCCAGCAGCTTAGAACAGGAAGCTAACTATGGCTACACCTTC
TRBD1,TRBJ1-1,TRBV20-1,.,CSARGGGADTEAFF,TGCAGTGCTAGGGGAGGGGGCGCGGACACTGAAGCTTTCTTT